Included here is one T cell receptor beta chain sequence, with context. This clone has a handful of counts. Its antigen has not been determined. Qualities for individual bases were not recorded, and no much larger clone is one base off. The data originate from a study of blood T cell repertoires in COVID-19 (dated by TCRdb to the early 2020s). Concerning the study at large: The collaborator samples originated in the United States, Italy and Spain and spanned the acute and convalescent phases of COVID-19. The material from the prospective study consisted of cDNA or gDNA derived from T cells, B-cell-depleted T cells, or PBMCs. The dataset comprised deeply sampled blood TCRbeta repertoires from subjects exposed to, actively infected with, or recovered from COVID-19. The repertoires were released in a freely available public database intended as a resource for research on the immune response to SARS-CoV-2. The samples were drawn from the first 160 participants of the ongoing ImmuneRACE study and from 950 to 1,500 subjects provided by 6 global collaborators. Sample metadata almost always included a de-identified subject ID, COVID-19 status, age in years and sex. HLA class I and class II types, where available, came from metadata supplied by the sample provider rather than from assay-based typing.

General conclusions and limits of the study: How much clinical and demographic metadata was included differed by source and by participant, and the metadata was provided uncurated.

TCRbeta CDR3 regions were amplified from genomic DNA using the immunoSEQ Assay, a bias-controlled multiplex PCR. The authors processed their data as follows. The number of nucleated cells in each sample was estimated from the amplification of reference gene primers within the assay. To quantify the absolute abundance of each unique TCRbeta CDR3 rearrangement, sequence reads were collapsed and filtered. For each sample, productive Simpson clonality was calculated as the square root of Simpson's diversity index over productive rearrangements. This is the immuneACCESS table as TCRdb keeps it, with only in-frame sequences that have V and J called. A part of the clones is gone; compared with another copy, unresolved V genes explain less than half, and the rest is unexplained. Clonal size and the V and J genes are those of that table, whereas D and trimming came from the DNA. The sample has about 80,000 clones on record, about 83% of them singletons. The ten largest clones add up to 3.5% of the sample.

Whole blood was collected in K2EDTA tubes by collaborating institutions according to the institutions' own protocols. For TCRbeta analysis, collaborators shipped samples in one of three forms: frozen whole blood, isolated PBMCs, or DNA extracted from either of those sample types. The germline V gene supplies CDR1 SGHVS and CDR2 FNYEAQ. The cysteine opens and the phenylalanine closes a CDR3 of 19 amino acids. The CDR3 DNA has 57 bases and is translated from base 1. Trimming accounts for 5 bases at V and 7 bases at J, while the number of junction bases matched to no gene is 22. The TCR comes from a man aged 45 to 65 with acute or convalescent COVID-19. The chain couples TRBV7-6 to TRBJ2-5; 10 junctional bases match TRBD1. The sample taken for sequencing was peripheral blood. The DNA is TGTGCCAGCAGCCCCACCTGGGGGGCCGGGACAGGGGCTTCGGGGACCCAGTACTTC. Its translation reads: CASSPTWGAGTGASGTQYF.